This TCR beta chain was recorded in a study of cytomegalovirus exposure and HLA in healthy donors. About the study: Around 200 million T cells yielded approximately 100 million unique TCR beta sequences, as an earlier analysis found. Broader study findings: The availability of immune exposure information extended only to CMV serostatus.

Researchers ran the PCR with 60 Vbeta and 13 Jbeta primers. The protocol was immunoSEQ multiplex PCR, while the TCRdb copy is restricted to in-frame clones and leaves out a portion. The repertoire holds about 90,000 clones, with 65% to 85% as singletons. As regards this clone: Its target is unknown.

The CDR3 loop spans 18 amino acids. Germline lookup yields CDR1 SGHNT and CDR2 YYREEE (reference sequence). Trimming at V came to 3 bases and at J to 4 bases, leaving 12 bases not matched to a gene. Sequencing used PBMCs. The clonotype originates from a man aged 30 to 39 in good health and CMV-seronegative. V usage is TRBV5-4 and J usage is TRBJ2-1, with TRBD2 matching over 11 bases. CDR3 DNA: TGTGCCAGCAGCTACCCCGGGACTAGCGGAACCCCTTACAATGAGCAGTTCTTC. Protein sequence: CASSYPGTSGTPYNEQFF. The complete variable domain, with remaining parts taken from reference TRBV5-4 and TRBJ2-1, reads ETGVTQSPTHLIKTRGQQVTLRCSSQSGHNTVSWYQQALGQGPQFIFQYYREEENGRGNFPPRFSGLQFPNYSSELNVNALELDDSALYLCASSYPGTSGTPYNEQFFGPGTRLTVL.